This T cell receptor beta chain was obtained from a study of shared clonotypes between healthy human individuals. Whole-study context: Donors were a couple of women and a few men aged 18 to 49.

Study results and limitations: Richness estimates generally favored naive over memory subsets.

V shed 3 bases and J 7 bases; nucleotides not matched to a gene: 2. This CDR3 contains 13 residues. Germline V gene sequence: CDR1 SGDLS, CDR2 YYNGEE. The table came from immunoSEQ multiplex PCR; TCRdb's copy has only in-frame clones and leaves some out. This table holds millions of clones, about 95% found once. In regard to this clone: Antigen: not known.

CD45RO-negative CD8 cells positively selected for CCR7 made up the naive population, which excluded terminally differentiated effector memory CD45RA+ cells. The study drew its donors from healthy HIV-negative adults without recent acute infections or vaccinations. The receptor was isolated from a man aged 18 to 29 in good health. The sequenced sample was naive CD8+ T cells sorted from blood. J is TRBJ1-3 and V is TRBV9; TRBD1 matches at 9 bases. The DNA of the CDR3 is TGTGCCAGCAGCGGGGACAGGGTGAACACCATATATTTT. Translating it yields CASSGDRVNTIYF.